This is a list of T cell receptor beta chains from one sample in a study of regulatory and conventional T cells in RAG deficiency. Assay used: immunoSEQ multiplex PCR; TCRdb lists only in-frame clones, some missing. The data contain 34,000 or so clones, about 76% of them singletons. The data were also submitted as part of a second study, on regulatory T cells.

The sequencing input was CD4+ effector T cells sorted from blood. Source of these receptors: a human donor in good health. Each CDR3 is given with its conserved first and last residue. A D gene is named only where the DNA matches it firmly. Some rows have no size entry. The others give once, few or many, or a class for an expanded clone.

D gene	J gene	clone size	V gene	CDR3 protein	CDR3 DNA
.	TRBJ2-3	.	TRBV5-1	CASSLAGGQPADTQYF	TGCGCCAGCAGCTTGGCCGGGGGACAGCCAGCAGATACGCAGTATTTT
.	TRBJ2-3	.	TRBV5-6	CASSFSLLQSTDTQYF	TGTGCCAGCAGCTTCTCCCTTTTACAGAGCACAGATACGCAGTATTTT
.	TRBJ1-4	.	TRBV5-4	CASSLESGREKLFF	TGTGCCAGCAGCTTGGAGAGCGGAAGAGAAAAACTGTTTTTT
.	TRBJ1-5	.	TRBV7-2	CASSFDSNQPQHF	TGTGCCAGCAGCTTTGATAGCAATCAGCCCCAGCATTTT
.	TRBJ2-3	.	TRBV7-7	CASALRETDTQYF	TGTGCTAGCGCTTTAAGGGAAACAGATACGCAGTATTTT
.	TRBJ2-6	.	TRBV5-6	CASSLAGGPLSGANVLTF	TGTGCCAGCAGCTTGGCCGGGGGCCCCCTCTCTGGGGCCAACGTCCTGACTTTC
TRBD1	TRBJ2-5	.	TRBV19	CASSDTGGAAETQYF	TGTGCCAGTAGTGACACAGGGGGCGCAGCCGAGACCCAGTACTTC
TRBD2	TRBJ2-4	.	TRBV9	CASSVGGGGANIQYF	TGTGCCAGCAGCGTAGGAGGCGGGGGGGCTAACATTCAGTACTTC
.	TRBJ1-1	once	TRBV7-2	CASSLADLRLNTEAFF	TGTGCCAGCAGCTTAGCCGATTTAAGGCTGAACACTGAAGCTTTCTTT
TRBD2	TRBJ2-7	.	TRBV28	CASSSSSGGAREQYF	TGTGCCAGCAGTTCGTCCAGCGGGGGGGCTCGCGAGCAGTACTTC
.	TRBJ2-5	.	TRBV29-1	CSVVTSRQYF	TGCAGCGTTGTGACTAGTCGTCAGTACTTC
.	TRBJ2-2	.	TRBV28	CASSLRGGWTGELFF	TGTGCCAGCAGTTTAAGGGGGGGCTGGACCGGGGAGCTGTTTTTT
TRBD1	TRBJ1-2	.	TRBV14	CASSPGQGYGYTF	TGTGCCAGCAGCCCTGGACAGGGATATGGCTACACCTTC
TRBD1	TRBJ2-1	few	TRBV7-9	CASSLRGQGSLNEQFF	TGTGCCAGCAGCTTAAGGGGACAGGGGAGTTTAAATGAGCAGTTCTTC
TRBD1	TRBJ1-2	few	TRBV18	CASSPGAGTGSYGYTF	TGTGCCAGCTCACCGGGAGCCGGGACAGGGAGCTATGGCTACACCTTC
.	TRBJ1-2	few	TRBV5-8	CASSLGGLRKGNGYTF	TGTGCCAGCAGCTTGGGAGGGCTGAGGAAGGGGAATGGCTACACCTTC
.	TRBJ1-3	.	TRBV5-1	CASSLWGGSGNTIYF	TGCGCCAGCAGCTTGTGGGGGGGCTCTGGAAACACCATATATTTT
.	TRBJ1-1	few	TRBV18	CASSPPSGVRAEAFF	TGTGCCAGCTCACCACCTTCAGGGGTGAGAGCTGAAGCTTTCTTT
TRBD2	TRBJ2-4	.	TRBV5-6	CASSPNGGSQLDIQYF	TGTGCCAGCAGCCCAAACGGGGGGAGTCAGTTGGACATTCAGTACTTC
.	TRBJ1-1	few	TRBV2	CASTRQSTEAFF	TGTGCCAGCACCCGACAGAGCACTGAAGCTTTCTTT
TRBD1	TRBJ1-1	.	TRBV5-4	CASSNQQGAGTEAFF	TGTGCCAGCAGCAATCAACAGGGGGCAGGCACTGAAGCTTTCTTT
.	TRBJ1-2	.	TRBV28	CASSLFDYGDNYGYTF	TGTGCCAGCAGTTTATTCGATTACGGGGATAACTATGGCTACACCTTC
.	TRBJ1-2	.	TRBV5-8	CASSSDRIYGYTF	TGTGCCAGCAGCTCGGACCGCATCTATGGCTACACCTTC
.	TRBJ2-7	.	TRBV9	CASSVQGGSYEQYF	TGTGCCAGCAGCGTACAGGGAGGCTCTTACGAGCAGTACTTC
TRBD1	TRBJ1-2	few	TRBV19	CASSRNRDRVEYCTF	TGTGCCAGTAGTCGAAACCGGGACAGGGTGGAATACTGCACCTTC
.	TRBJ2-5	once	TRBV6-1	CASSDPGSNIQETQYF	TGTGCCAGCAGTGATCCAGGGTCTAACATACAAGAGACCCAGTACTTC
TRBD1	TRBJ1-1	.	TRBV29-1	CSVAEQGDTEAFF	TGCAGCGTTGCGGAACAGGGGGACACTGAAGCTTTCTTT
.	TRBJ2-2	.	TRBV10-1	CASRTANTGELFF	TGCGCCAGCAGAACAGCGAACACCGGGGAGCTGTTTTTT
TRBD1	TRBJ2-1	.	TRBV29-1	CSVWTGTGGNNEQFF	TGCAGCGTGTGGACCGGGACAGGGGGGAACAATGAGCAGTTCTTC
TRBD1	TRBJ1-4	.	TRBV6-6	CASSYTDRGSNEKLFF	TGTGCCAGCAGTTATACGGACAGGGGATCTAATGAAAAACTGTTTTTT
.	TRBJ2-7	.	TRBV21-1	CASRSKQGSLRSYEQYF	TGTGCCAGCAGGTCGAAACAGGGATCTCTTCGCTCCTACGAGCAGTACTTC
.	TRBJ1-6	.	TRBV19	CASSRDHNSPLHF	TGTGCCAGTAGCAGGGACCATAATTCACCCCTCCACTTT
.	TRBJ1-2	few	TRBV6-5	CASSYIGTSYGYTF	TGTGCCAGCAGTTACATCGGGACAAGTTATGGCTACACCTTC
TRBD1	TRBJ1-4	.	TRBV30	CAQAGGATNEKLFF	TGTGCCCAGGCAGGGGGTGCAACTAATGAAAAACTGTTTTTT
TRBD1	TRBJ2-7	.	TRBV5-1	CASTPSGTVDEQYF	TGCGCCAGCACCCCTTCCGGGACAGTCGACGAGCAGTACTTC
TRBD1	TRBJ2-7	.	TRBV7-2	CASSVAGQGLEQYF	TGTGCCAGCAGCGTAGCGGGACAGGGGTTGGAGCAGTACTTC
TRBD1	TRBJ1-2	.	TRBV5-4	CASSWDRGLLGYTF	TGTGCCAGCAGCTGGGACAGGGGGCTCCTTGGCTACACCTTC
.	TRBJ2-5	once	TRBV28	CASSSGRLETQYF	TGTGCCAGCAGTTCAGGGAGGTTAGAGACCCAGTACTTC
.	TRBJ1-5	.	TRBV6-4	CASSEDRADQEQPQHF	TGTGCCAGCAGTGAAGATAGGGCCGATCAAGAACAGCCCCAGCATTTT
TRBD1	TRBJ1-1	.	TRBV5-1	CASSLIRGGGMNTEAFF	TGCGCCAGCAGCCTCATTAGAGGGGGCGGAATGAACACTGAAGCTTTCTTT
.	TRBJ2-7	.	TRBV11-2	CASSLEVGGPPYEQYF	TGTGCCAGCAGCTTAGAAGTAGGCGGTCCCCCCTACGAGCAGTACTTC
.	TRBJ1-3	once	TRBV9	CASSGASGNTIYF	TGTGCCAGCAGCGGGGCATCTGGAAACACCATATATTTT
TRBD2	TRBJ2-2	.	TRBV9	CASSATGLAGGLTGELFF	TGTGCCAGCAGCGCAACTGGTCTAGCGGGGGGTCTCACCGGGGAGCTGTTTTTT
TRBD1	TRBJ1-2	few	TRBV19	CASTPGQANYGYTF	TGTGCCAGTACCCCCGGACAGGCTAACTATGGCTACACCTTC
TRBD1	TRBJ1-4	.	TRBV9	CASSEGGRANEKLFF	TGTGCCAGCAGCGAAGGGGGCAGAGCTAATGAAAAACTGTTTTTT
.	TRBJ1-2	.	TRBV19	CASSTSGQGLYGYTF	TGTGCCAGTAGTACCTCGGGTCAGGGTCTCTATGGCTACACCTTC
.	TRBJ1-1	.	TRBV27	CASKRGTLLNTEAFF	TGTGCCAGCAAGCGGGGTACCCTACTGAATACTGAAGCTTTCTTT
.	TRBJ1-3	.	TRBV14	CASSQDVKPLGNTIYF	TGTGCCAGCAGCCAAGACGTAAAACCTCTCGGAAACACCATATATTTT
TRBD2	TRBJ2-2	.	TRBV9	CASSALSGGANGELFF	TGTGCCAGCAGCGCCCTTAGCGGGGGGGCCAACGGGGAGCTGTTTTTT
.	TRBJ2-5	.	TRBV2	CASSGNTSLRETQYF	TGTGCCAGCAGTGGTAATACTAGCCTGCGGGAGACCCAGTACTTC
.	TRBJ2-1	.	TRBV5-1	CASTLNLADEQFF	TGCGCCAGCACCCTAAACCTAGCAGATGAGCAGTTCTTC
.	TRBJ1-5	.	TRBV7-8	CASSRGGRATSNQPQHF	TGTGCCAGCAGCCGAGGTGGGCGGGCCACGAGCAATCAGCCCCAGCATTTT
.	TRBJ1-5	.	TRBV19	CASSTTRNQPQHF	TGTGCCAGTAGTACCACAAGGAATCAGCCCCAGCATTTT
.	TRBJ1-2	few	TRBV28	CASRQGNYGYTF	TGTGCCAGCAGGCAGGGGAACTATGGCTACACCTTC
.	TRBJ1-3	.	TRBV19	CASSTRVAGNTIYF	TGTGCCAGTAGTACCAGGGTCGCCGGAAACACCATATATTTT
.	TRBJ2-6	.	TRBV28	CASSSNSVTGANVLTF	TGTGCCAGCAGTTCCAACTCGGTAACTGGGGCCAACGTCCTGACTTTC
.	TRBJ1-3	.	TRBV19	CASSPLPTTQIGNTIYF	TGTGCCAGTAGCCCACTCCCGACGACCCAGATTGGAAACACCATATATTTT
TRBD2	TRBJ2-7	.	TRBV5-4	CASSPTIAGGLSYEQYF	TGTGCCAGCAGTCCCACAATAGCGGGGGGCCTCTCCTACGAGCAGTACTTC
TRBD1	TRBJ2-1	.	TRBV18	CASSLDRGYDNEQFF	TGTGCCAGCTCTCTTGACAGGGGATACGACAATGAGCAGTTCTTC
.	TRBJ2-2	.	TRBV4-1	CASSQDGRGIPGELFF	TGCGCCAGCAGCCAAGACGGCAGGGGCATTCCCGGGGAGCTGTTTTTT